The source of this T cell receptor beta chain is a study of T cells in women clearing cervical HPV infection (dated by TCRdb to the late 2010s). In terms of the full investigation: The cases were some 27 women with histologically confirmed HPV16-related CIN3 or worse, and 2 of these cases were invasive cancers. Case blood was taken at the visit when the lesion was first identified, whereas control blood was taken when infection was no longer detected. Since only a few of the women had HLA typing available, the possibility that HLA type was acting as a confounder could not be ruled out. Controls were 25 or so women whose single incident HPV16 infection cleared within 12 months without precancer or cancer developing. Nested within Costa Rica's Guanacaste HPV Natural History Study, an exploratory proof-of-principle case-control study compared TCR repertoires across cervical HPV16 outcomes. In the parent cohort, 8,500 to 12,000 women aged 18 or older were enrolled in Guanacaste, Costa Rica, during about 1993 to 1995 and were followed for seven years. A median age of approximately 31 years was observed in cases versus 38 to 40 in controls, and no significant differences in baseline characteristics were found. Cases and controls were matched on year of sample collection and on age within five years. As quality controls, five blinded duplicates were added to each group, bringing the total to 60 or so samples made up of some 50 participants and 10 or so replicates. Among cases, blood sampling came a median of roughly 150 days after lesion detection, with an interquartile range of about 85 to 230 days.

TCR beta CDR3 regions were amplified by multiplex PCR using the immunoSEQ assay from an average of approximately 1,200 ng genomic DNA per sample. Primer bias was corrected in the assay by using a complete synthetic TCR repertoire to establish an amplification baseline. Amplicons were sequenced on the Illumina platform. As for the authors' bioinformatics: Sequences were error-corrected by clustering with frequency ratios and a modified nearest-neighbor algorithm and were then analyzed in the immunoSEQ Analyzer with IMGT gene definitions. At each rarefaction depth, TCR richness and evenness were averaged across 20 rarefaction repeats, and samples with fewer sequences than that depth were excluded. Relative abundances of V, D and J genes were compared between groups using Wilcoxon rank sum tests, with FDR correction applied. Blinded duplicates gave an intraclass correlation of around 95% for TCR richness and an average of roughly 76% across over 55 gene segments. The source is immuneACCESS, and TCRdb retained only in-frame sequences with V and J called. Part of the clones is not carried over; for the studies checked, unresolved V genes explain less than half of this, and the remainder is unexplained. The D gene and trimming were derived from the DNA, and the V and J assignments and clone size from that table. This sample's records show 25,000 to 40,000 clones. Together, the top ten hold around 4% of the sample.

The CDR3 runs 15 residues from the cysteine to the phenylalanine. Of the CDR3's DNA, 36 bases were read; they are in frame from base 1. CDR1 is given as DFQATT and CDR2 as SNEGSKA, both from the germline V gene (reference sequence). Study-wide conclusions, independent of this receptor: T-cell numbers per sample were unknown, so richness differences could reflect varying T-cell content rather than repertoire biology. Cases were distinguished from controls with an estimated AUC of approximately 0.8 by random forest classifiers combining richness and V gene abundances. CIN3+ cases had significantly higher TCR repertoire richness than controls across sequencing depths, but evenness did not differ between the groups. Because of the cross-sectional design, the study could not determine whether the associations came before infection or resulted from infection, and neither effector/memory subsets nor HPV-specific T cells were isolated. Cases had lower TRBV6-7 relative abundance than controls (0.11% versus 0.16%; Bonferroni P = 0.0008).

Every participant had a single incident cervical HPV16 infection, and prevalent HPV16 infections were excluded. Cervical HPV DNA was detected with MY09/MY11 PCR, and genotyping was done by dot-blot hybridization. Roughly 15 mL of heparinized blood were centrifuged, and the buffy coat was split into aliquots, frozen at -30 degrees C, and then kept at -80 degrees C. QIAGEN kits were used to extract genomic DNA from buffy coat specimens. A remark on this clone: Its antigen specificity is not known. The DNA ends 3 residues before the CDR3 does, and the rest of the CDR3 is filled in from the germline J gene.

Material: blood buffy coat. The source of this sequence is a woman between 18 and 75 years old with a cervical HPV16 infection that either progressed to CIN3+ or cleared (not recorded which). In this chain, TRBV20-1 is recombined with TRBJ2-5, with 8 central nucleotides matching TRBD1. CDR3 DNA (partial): TGCAGTGCTAGATTAGGGGCAGGGGGCACAGATACC. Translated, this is CSARLGAGGTDT. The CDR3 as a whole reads CSARLGAGGTDTQYF.